Following are 21 T cell receptor beta chains from one sample sequenced in a study of shared clonotypes between healthy human individuals. TCRdb keeps only in-frame clones here, not all; method: immunoSEQ multiplex PCR. The table has 530,000 or so clones, about three quarters seen once. Sequences were obtained from PBMCs. The receptor set was obtained from a woman aged 35 to 49 in good health. Some clones in this sample may be carry-over from other donors' samples.

For this clone: The sample has other DNA sequences that encode this CDR3 too. V usage is TRBV5-1 and J usage is TRBJ2-5, with TRBD1 matching 7 bases. Germline trimming cut 0 bases from V and 5 bases from J; bases unmatched to any gene: 4. Germline CDR1 SGHRS, CDR2 YFSETQ. This CDR3 is 14 amino acids long. CDR3 sequence (DNA): TGCGCCAGCAGCTTGGAGGGGGCCGGGGAGACCCAGTACTTC. Residues: CASSLEGAGETQYF.

This clone was seen repeatedly, ten times or more. This chain connects TRBV7-2 to TRBJ1-2; the match to TRBD1 covers 7 bases. The CDR3 covers 13 residues. The V and J ends lost 5 bases and 7 bases, in that order; junction bases with no gene match: 7. Germline CDR1 reads SGHTA; CDR2 reads FQGNSA. CDR3 in DNA: TGTGCCAGCAGCCCCGAGACAGGGCTTGGCTACACCTTC. Translation gives CASSPETGLGYTF.

The CDR3 DNA is TGCGCCAGCAGCCAAGAGTGGGGTAGCGGAGGGCGGGAGACCCAGTACTTC. Translating it yields CASSQEWGSGGRETQYF. The chain links TRBV4-1 to TRBJ2-5; weak D call: TRBD2 (6 bases). The CDR3 consists of 17 residues. CDR1 is MGHRA and CDR2 is YSYEKL in the germline V gene. Deletions cut 0 bases from V and 5 bases from J, with 19 bases between.

This chain links TRBV5-1 with TRBJ1-3; possible D gene TRBD1, 5 bases. V dropped 7 bases and J dropped 0 bases, with 20 bases sitting between them. Germline CDR1 is SGHRS and CDR2 is YFSETQ. This CDR3 has 17 residues. CDR3 residues: CASHPYRTELSGNTIYF. CDR3 DNA sequence: TGCGCCAGCCACCCCTACAGGACCGAGCTCTCTGGAAACACCATATATTTT.

The chain couples TRBV6-5 to TRBJ1-5; a possible D gene is TRBD1 (5 bases). CDR1 is MNHEY and CDR2 is SVGAGI in the germline V gene. There are 12 residues in the CDR3. V was shortened by 9 bases and J by 0 bases, with 6 bases between the two germline ends. The DNA for the CDR3 is TGTGCCAGGGGGGATAGCAATCAGCCCCAGCATTTT. The encoded protein is CARGDSNQPQHF.

The rearrangement uses TRBV5-5 and TRBJ2-2; D tentatively fits TRBD1 or TRBD2 (5 bases each). V shed 0 bases and J shed 4 bases, with 13 bases lying between them. CDR3 length equals 16 residues. CDR1 is SGHKS, CDR2 YYEKEE, per germline (reference sequence). In nucleotides, the CDR3 is TGTGCCAGCAGCTTGGCCGGGACCTCTCGCACCGGGGAGCTGTTTTTT. Its translation is CASSLAGTSRTGELFF.

V gene TRBV25-1 combines with J gene TRBJ2-2; TRBD1 agrees at 9 bases. V dropped 1 base and J dropped 7; count of bases not matched to a gene: 4. The CDR3 has 15 residues. The germline V gene has CDR1 MGHDK and CDR2 SYGVNS. CDR3 DNA: TGTGCCAGCAGTGAATGGGACAGGGCGGACGGGGAGCTGTTTTTT. This translates into CASSEWDRADGELFF. Complete variable domain (other parts from reference TRBV25-1 and TRBJ2-2): EADIYQTPRYLVIGTGKKITLECSQTMGHDKMYWYQQDPGMELHLIHYSYGVNSTEKGDLSSESTVSRIRTEHFPLTLESARPSHTSQYLCASSEWDRADGELFFGEGSRLTVL.

This clone has ten or more counts. The same CDR3 also results from other DNA sequences found in this sample. This sequence joins TRBV4-1 and TRBJ1-2; the match to TRBD1 covers 7 bases. CDR1 and CDR2 from the germline V gene are MGHRA and YSYEKL. The CDR3 runs to 14 residues. J lost 6 bases, V lost 2 bases, and 6 bases had no gene match. CDR3 nucleotides: TGCGCCAGCAGCCAAAACAGGGGAGCGGATGGCTACACCTTC. Protein sequence: CASSQNRGADGYTF.

V usage is TRBV10-3 and J usage is TRBJ2-2, with D perhaps TRBD2 (6 bases). Trimming took 10 bases from V and 8 from J, leaving 20 bases between them. Germline assignment: CDR1 ENHRY and CDR2 SYGVKD. The CDR3 totals 14 residues. The DNA for the CDR3 is TGTGCCACCTCCGGGACTCAGGAGTTGGGGGAGCTGTTTTTT. Translating gives CATSGTQELGELFF.

A note on this clone: Other DNA sequences in this specimen translate into the identical CDR3. The V call is TRBV30, the J call TRBJ2-2, with D possibly TRBD1 on 6 matching bases. The CDR3 loop spans 13 amino acids. V dropped 2 bases and J dropped 4 bases, with 8 bases sitting between them. Germline lookup yields CDR1 GTSNPN and CDR2 SVGIG (reference sequence). The CDR3 region has the DNA TGTGCCTGGAGTTTAGGGGGCACCGGGGAGCTGTTTTTT. Protein sequence: CAWSLGGTGELFF.

Notes on this clone: This sample also contains other DNA sequences that code for the same CDR3. The chain couples TRBV7-9 to TRBJ2-3, with D perhaps matching TRBD1 or TRBD2 (6 bases each). This CDR3 is built from 13 residues. Germline V gene lookup returns CDR1 SEHNR and CDR2 FQNEAQ (reference sequence). Trimming pared 0 bases from V and 6 bases from J, leaving 7 bases between. The CDR3 nucleotides read TGTGCCAGCAGCTTAGCGGGGGGCGATACGCAGTATTTT. It is translated as CASSLAGGDTQYF.

The rearrangement uses TRBV2 and TRBJ2-1, with 7 bases fitting TRBD2. The CDR3 has 15 residues. Germline V gene sequence: CDR1 SNHLY, CDR2 FYNNEI. Trimming removed 3 bases from V and 3 bases from J; junction bases left unmatched: 5. The CDR3 nucleotides read TGTGCCAGCAGTGACACAGCGGGATTCTACAATGAGCAGTTCTTC. Its protein product is CASSDTAGFYNEQFF.

As for this clone: One base separates it from a far larger clone, so it is likely a read error. The CDR3 DNA is TGTGCCAGCAGCTTGGCCGGAGAGACCCAGTACTTC. Translating gives CASSLAGETQYF. The chain carries TRBV5-4 and TRBJ2-5, with unresolved D. The length of the CDR3 is 12 residues. Trimming took 0 bases from V and 4 from J, leaving 4 bases between them. Per germline, CDR1 SGHNT and CDR2 YYREEE (reference sequence).

The chain couples TRBV7-2 to TRBJ2-7; D is possibly TRBD2 (6 bases). This CDR3 has 14 residues. Germline loops: CDR1 SGHTA, CDR2 FQGNSA. V lost 0 bases and J lost 4, with 10 bases in between. Here the CDR3 DNA reads TGTGCCAGCAGCTTAGCTCGGCTAGCGTACGAGCAGTACTTC. Translated, it gives CASSLARLAYEQYF.

V usage is TRBV2 and J usage is TRBJ2-1; D is ambiguous. CDR1 SNHLY and CDR2 FYNNEI come from the germline V gene. CDR3 length: 15 amino acids. The ends were cut back, 6 bases at V and 4 bases at J, with 16 bases in the middle. CDR3 residues: CASRTLWANYNEQFF. For the CDR3, the DNA is TGTGCCAGCAGGACCCTTTGGGCAAATTACAATGAGCAGTTCTTC.

This chain joins TRBV2 and TRBJ2-7; tentative D call: TRBD2 (5 bases). The V and J ends lost 8 bases and 1 base respectively, with 12 bases between them. Germline V gives CDR1 SNHLY, CDR2 FYNNEI. The CDR3 spans 13 residues. This chain's CDR3 is CASEERLSYEQYF. The DNA of the CDR3 is TGTGCCAGCGAAGAGCGGCTTTCCTACGAGCAGTACTTC.

V gene TRBV6-6 combines with J gene TRBJ1-5, with 7 bases lining up with TRBD1. J was trimmed by 3 bases and V by 5 bases; bases with no gene match: 4. The CDR3 has 14 amino acids. Germline CDR1 reads MNHNY; CDR2 reads SVGAGI (reference sequence). CDR3 protein: CASSGGQFNQPQHF. DNA for the CDR3: TGTGCCAGCAGTGGGGGACAGTTCAATCAGCCCCAGCATTTT.

This chain connects TRBV9 to TRBJ2-6; 7 bases fit TRBD1. CDR1 SGDLS and CDR2 YYNGEE come from the germline V gene. The CDR3 has 17 amino acids. Trimming at V came to 3 bases and at J to 0 bases, leaving 6 bases not matched to a gene. CDR3 loop: CASSDGQAGSGANVLTF. Written as DNA, the CDR3 is TGTGCCAGCAGCGATGGACAGGCAGGCTCTGGGGCCAACGTCCTGACTTTC.

This clone was recorded a few times. This chain joins TRBV10-3 and TRBJ1-1; D not resolved. This CDR3 is built from 14 residues. V lost 4 bases to trimming and J lost 0 bases, with 9 bases between them. Germline CDR1 and CDR2: ENHRY and SYGVKD. The CDR3 loop is CAISGADMNTEAFF. CDR3 sequence (DNA): TGTGCCATCAGTGGGGCAGACATGAACACTGAAGCTTTCTTT.

The chain links TRBV7-2 to TRBJ2-1, with D perhaps TRBD2 (5 bases). Germline CDR1 and CDR2: SGHTA and FQGNSA. The germline V and J ends were trimmed by 5 bases and 7 bases, with 27 bases remaining between them. The CDR3 is made up of 18 amino acids. The CDR3 is CASSPSMARQRAENEQFF. DNA for the CDR3: TGTGCCAGCAGCCCCTCCATGGCGCGCCAGAGGGCAGAGAATGAGCAGTTCTTC.

This clone was detected only a few times. CDR3 sequence (DNA): TGTGCCAGCAGTGAAAGGGGCAGGGGAAATGGCTACACCTTC. It encodes CASSERGRGNGYTF. The rearrangement uses TRBV2 and TRBJ1-2, with a possible D match to TRBD1 (6 bases). Germline assignment: CDR1 SNHLY and CDR2 FYNNEI. The CDR3 is 14 residues long. Trimming took 2 bases from V and 6 from J, leaving 13 bases between them.